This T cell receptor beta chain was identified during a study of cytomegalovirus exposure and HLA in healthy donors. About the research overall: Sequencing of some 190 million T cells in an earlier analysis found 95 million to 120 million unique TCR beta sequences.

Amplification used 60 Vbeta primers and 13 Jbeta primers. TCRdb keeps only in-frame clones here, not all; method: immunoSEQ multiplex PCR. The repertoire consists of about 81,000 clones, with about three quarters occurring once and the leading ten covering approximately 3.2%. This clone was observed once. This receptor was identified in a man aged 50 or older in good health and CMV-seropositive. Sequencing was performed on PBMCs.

The CDR3 protein is CASSTNNYGYTF. CDR3 nucleotides: TGTGCCAGTAGTACCAATAACTATGGCTACACCTTC. This sequence joins TRBV19 and TRBJ1-2; D unclear. V was shortened by 4 bases and J by 1 base, with 4 bases between the two germline ends. Germline V gene sequence: CDR1 LNHDA, CDR2 SQIVND (reference sequence). The CDR3 length is 12 residues. Filled out from reference TRBV19 and TRBJ1-2, the complete variable domain reads DGGITQSPKYLFRKEGQNVTLSCEQNLNHDAMYWYRQDPGQGLRLIYYSQIVNDFQKGDIAEGYSVSREKKESFPLTVTSAQKNPTAFYLCASSTNNYGYTFGSGTRLTVV.